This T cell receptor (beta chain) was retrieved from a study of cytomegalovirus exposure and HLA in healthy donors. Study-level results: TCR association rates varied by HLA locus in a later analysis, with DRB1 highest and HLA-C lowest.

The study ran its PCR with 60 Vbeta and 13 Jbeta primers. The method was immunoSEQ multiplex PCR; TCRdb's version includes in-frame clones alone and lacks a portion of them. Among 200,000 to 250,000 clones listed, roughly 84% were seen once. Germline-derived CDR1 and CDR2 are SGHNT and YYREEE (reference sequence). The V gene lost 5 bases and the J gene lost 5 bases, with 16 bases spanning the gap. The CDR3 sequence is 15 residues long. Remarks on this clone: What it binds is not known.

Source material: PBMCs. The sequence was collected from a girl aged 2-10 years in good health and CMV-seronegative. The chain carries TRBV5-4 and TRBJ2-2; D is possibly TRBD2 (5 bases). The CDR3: CASSSLAPETGELFF. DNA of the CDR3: TGTGCCAGCAGTTCTCTAGCCCCTGAGACCGGGGAGCTGTTTTTT.